This T cell receptor beta chain was found in a study of technical replicates of blood from several donors. Germline V lookup: CDR1 MNHEY, CDR2 SMNVEV (reference sequence). The CDR3 extends over 14 amino acids. Trimming pared 4 bases from V and 2 bases from J, leaving 11 bases between. The method was immunoSEQ multiplex PCR; TCRdb's version includes in-frame clones alone and lacks a portion of them. The repertoire holds fewer than 100,000 clones, 90% to 96% seen once, with 0.22% in the top ten. This clone was recorded a few times. The chain carries TRBV27 and TRBJ1-1; D uncertain. This TCR was recovered from a human donor in good health. Sequencing was carried out using T cells isolated from PBMCs. The CDR3 spells CASSSPSVNTEAFF. The DNA for the CDR3 is TGTGCCAGCAGTTCCCCCAGCGTTAACACTGAAGCTTTCTTT.